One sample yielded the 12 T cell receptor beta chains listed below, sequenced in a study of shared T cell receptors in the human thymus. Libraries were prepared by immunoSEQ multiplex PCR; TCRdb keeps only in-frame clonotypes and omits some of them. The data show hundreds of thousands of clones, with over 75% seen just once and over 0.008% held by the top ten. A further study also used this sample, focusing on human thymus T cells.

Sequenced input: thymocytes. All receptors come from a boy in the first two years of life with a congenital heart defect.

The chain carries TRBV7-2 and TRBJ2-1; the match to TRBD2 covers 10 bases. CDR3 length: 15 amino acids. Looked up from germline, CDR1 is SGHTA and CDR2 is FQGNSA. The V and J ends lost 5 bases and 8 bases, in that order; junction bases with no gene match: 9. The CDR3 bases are TGTGCCAGCAGCCCGCTAGCGGGAGTCGGCGATGAGCAGTTCTTC. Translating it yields CASSPLAGVGDEQFF.

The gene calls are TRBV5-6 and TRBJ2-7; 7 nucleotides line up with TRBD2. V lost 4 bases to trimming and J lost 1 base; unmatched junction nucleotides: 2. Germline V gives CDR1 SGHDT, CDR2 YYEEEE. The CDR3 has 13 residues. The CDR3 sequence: CASSTGLSYEQYF. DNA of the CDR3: TGTGCCAGCAGCACGGGACTATCCTACGAGCAGTACTTC.

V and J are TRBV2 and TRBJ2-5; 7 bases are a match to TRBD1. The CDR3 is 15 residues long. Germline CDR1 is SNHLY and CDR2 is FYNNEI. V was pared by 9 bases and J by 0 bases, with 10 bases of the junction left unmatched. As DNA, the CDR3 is TGTGCCAGTCAGGACAGGCGATTGGACCAAGAGACCCAGTACTTC. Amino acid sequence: CASQDRRLDQETQYF.

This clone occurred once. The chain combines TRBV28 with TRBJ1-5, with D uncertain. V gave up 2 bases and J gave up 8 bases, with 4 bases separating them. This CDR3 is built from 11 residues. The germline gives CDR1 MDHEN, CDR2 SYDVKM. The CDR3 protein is CASSLSEPQHF. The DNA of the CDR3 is TGTGCCAGCAGTTTAAGCGAGCCCCAGCATTTT.

CDR3 DNA sequence: TGTGCCAGCAGTTTATATAGCGGGAGGGCCTCCAATGAGCAGTTCTTC. Its translation is CASSLYSGRASNEQFF. The chain recombines TRBV27 with TRBJ2-1, with 11 bases identical to TRBD2. The CDR3 contains 16 residues. With 1 base clipped from V and 6 bases from J, the junction kept 5 bases outside the gene matches. The V gene's germline CDR1 is MNHEY and CDR2 SMNVEV (reference sequence).

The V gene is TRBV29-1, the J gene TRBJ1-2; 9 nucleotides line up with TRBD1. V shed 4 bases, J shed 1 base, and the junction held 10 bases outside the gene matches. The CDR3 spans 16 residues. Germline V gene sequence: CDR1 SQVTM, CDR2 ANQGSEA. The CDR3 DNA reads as TGCAGCGTTGGGCAGGGGACAGGGACGTTTAACTATGGCTACACCTTC. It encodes CSVGQGTGTFNYGYTF.

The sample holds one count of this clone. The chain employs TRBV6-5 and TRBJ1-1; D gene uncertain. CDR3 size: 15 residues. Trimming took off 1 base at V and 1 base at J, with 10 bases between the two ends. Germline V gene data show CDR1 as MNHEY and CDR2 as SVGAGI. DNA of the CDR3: TGTGCCAGCAGTTACTACCGGGGTCCGAACACTGAAGCTTTCTTT. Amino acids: CASSYYRGPNTEAFF.

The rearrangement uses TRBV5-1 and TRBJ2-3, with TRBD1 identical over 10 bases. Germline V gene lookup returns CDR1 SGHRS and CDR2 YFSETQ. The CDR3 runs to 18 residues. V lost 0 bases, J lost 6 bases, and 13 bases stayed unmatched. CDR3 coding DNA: TGCGCCAGCAGCTTGGGGTCCGACAGGGGGCAAGATCGGGATACGCAGTATTTT. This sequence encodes CASSLGSDRGQDRDTQYF.

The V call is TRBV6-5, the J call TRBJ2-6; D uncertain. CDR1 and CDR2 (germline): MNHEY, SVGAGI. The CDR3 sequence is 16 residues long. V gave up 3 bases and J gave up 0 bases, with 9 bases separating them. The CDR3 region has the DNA TGTGCCAGCAGTTATCGGCGGAACTCTGGGGCCAACGTCCTGACTTTC. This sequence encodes CASSYRRNSGANVLTF.

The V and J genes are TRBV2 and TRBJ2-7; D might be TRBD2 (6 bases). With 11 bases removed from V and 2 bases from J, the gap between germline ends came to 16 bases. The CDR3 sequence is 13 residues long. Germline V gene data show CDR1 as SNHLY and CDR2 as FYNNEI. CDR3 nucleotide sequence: TGTGCCTGTTCTCTAGCGTCAACCTACGAGCAGTACTTC. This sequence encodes CACSLASTYEQYF.

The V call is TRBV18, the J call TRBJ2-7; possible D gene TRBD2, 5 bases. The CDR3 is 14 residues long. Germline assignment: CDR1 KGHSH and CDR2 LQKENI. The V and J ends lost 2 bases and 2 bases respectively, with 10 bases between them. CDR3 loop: CASSPDGVPYEQYF. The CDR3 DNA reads TGTGCCAGCTCACCAGACGGGGTCCCCTACGAGCAGTACTTC. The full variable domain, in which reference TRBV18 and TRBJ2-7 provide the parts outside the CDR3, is NAGVMQNPRHLVRRRGQEARLRCSPMKGHSHVYWYRQLPEEGLKFMVYLQKENIIDESGMPKERFSAEFPKEGPSILRIQQVVRGDSAAYFCASSPDGVPYEQYFGPGTRLTVT.

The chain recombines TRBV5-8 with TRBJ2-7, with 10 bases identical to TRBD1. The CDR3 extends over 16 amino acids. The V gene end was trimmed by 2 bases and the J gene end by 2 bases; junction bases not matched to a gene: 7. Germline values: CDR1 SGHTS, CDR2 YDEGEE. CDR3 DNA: TGTGCCAGCAGCTTAAGCCGGGACAGGGGAACCTACGAGCAGTACTTC. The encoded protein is CASSLSRDRGTYEQYF.